The 2 T cell receptor beta chains presented below share a single source sample, sequenced in a study of blood T cell repertoires in COVID-19. TCRdb's table, derived via immunoSEQ multiplex PCR, lists solely in-frame clones and lacks some. Of fewer than 150,000 clones listed, around 73% are singletons. Sequencing input: peripheral blood. The receptor set was obtained from a man in his 60s who had recovered from COVID-19.

The rearrangement joins TRBV19 to TRBJ2-7; 11 bases agree with TRBD2. CDR1 is LNHDA, CDR2 SQIVND, per germline (reference sequence). The CDR3 sequence is 14 residues long. The V gene end was trimmed by 2 bases and the J gene end by 3 bases; junction bases not matched to a gene: 0. CDR3 sequence (DNA): TGTGCCAGTAGTATACTAGCGGGGGGCTACGAGCAGTACTTC. Amino acids: CASSILAGGYEQYF.

This clone has only a few counts. The rearrangement joins TRBV6-2 or TRBV6-3 to TRBJ2-1; 9 nucleotides line up with TRBD2. CDR1 is MNHEY, CDR2 SVGEGT, per germline. After removal of 4 bases from V and 3 bases from J, the junction contained 13 bases not matched to a gene. CDR3 size: 18 residues. The CDR3 loop reads CASSLVKTSGGVYNEQFF. CDR3 DNA: TGTGCCAGCAGTTTAGTCAAGACTAGCGGTGGGGTCTACAATGAGCAGTTCTTC.